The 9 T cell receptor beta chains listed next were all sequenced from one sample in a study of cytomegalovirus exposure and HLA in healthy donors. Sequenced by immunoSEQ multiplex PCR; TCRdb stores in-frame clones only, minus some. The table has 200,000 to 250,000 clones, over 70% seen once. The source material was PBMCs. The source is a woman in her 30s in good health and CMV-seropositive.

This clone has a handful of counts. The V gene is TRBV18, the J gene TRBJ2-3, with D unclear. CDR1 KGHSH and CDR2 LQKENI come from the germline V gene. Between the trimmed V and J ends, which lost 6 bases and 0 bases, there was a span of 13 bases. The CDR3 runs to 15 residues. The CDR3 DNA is TGTGCCAGCTCCCGTCAGGACCCTAGCACAGATACGCAGTATTTT. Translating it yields CASSRQDPSTDTQYF. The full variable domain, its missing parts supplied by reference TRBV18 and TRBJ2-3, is NAGVMQNPRHLVRRRGQEARLRCSPMKGHSHVYWYRQLPEEGLKFMVYLQKENIIDESGMPKERFSAEFPKEGPSILRIQQVVRGDSAAYFCASSRQDPSTDTQYFGPGTRLTVL.

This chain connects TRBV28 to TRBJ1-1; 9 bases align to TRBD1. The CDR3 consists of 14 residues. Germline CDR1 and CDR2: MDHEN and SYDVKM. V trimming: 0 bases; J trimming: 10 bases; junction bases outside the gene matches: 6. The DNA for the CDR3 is TGTGCCAGCAGTTTATGGACAGGGGGACGGGGAGCTTTCTTT. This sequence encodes CASSLWTGGRGAFF.

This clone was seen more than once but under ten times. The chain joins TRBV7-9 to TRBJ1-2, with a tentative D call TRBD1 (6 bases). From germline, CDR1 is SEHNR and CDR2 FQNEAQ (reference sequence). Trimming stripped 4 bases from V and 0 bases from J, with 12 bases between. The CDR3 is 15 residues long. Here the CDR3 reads CASSSQGSANYGYTF. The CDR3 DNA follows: TGTGCCAGCAGCTCCCAGGGGTCTGCTAACTATGGCTACACCTTC. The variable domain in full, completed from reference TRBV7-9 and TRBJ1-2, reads DTGVSQNPRHKITKRGQNVTFRCDPISEHNRLYWYRQTLGQGPEFLTYFQNEAQLEKSRLLSDRFSAERPKGSFSTLEIQRTEQGDSAMYLCASSSQGSANYGYTFGSGTRLTVV.

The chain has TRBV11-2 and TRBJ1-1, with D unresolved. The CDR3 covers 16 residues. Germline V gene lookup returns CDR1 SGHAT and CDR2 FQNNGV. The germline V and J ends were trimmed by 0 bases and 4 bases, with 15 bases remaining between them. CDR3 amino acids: CASSLEFVLSGTEAFF. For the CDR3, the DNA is TGTGCCAGCAGCTTAGAATTTGTGTTGTCGGGCACTGAAGCTTTCTTT.

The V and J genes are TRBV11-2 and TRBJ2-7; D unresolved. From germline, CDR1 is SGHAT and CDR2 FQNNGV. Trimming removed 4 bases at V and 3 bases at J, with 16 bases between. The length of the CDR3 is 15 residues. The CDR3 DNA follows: TGTGCCAGCAGCTCCAAGGGAACAGATATCTACGAGCAGTACTTC. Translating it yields CASSSKGTDIYEQYF.

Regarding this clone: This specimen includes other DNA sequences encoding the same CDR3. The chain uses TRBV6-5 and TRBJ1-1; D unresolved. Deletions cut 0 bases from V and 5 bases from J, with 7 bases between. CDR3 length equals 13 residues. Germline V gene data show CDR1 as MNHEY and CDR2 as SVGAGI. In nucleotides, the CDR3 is TGTGCCAGCAGTTACTCGGGCGGGACTGAAGCTTTCTTT. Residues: CASSYSGGTEAFF.

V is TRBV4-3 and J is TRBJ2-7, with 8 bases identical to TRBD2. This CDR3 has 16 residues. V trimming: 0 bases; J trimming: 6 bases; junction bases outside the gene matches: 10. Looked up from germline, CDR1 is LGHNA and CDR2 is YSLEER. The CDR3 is CASSQDAWREVGEQYF. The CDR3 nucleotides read TGCGCCAGCAGCCAAGACGCATGGCGGGAGGTGGGCGAGCAGTACTTC.

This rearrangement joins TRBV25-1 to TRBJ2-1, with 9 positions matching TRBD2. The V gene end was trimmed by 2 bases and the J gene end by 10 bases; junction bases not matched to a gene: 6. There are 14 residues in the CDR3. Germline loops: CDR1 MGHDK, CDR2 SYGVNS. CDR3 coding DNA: TGTGCCAGCAGTGAAAATATAGCGGGGGCCGAGCAGTTCTTC. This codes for CASSENIAGAEQFF.

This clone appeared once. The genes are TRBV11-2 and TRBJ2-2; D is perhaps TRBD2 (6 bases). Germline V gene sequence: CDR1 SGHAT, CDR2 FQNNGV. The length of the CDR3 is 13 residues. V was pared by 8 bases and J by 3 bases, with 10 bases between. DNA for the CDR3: TGTGCCAGCGGGGGGACTTACACCGGGGAGCTGTTTTTT. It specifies CASGGTYTGELFF.